The clone carrying this T cell receptor beta chain has a handful of counts. This sample stems from a study of T-cell reconstitution after alpha-beta-depleted transplantation in children. Preparation of the TCRbeta library involved a method that used unique molecular identifiers. TCRdb re-called the PCR reads with MiXCR, one entry per CDR3 protein. The table records around 380,000 distinct CDR3 sequences, roughly a tenth of them present only once. V lost 4 bases, J lost 7 bases, and 11 bases lay in between. The CDR3 contains 13 residues. The V call is TRBV12-3 or TRBV12-4, the J call TRBJ1-5, with D possibly TRBD1 on 6 matching bases. The specimen was PBMCs from the stem cell graft donor, collected from the stem cell graft. This receptor was identified in a human donor who donated a stem cell graft to a child with acute myeloid leukemia. CDR3 nucleotides: TGTGCCAGCAGTTCGAACCAGGGGCAGCCCCAGCATTTT. Its protein product is CASSSNQGQPQHF.